A single sample is the source of the 23 T cell receptor beta chains below, sequenced in a study of CD8 T cells in Susac syndrome. RNA in amounts of roughly 0.45 to 1 ug was reverse transcribed with random hexamers. TCRdb fed the immunoSEQ multiplex PCR reads into MiXCR, producing one record per CDR3 protein. The sample contains about 160,000 distinct CDR3 sequences, just over 90% of which appear only once. Material for sequencing was CD4+ T cells from PBMCs. These TCRs come from a human donor in good health.

This rearrangement joins TRBV20-1 to TRBJ2-3; 10 nucleotides line up with TRBD2. Germline V gene lookup returns CDR1 DFQATT and CDR2 SNEGSKA (reference sequence). There are 14 residues in the CDR3. Trimming cost V 1 base and J 3 bases; bases outside gene matches: 1. Here the CDR3 reads CSARAAGGTDTQYF. In nucleotides, the CDR3 is TGCAGTGCTAGAGCAGCGGGAGGGACAGATACGCAGTATTTT.

The gene calls are TRBV19 and TRBJ1-5; TRBD1 is a possible D gene (6 bases). Trimming shortened V by 6 bases and J by 3 bases, and 12 bases separated the two germline ends. Germline CDR1 and CDR2: LNHDA and SQIVND (reference sequence). This CDR3 contains 14 residues. The CDR3 is CASSPQGNNQPQHF. CDR3 bases: TGTGCCAGTAGCCCCCAGGGGAACAATCAGCCCCAGCATTTT.

V is TRBV20-1 and J is TRBJ2-6; D is unresolved. CDR3 length: 16 amino acids. Per the germline V gene, CDR1 is DFQATT and CDR2 is SNEGSKA (reference sequence). V lost 0 bases and J lost 2, with 11 bases in between. CDR3 sequence: CSARDLKGPGANVLTF. As DNA, the CDR3 is TGCAGTGCTAGAGATCTCAAAGGTCCTGGGGCCAACGTCCTGACTTTC.

This rearrangement joins TRBV6-2 or TRBV6-3 to TRBJ2-5; 8 bases fit TRBD1. Germline V lookup: CDR1 MNHEY, CDR2 SVGEGT. The V segment lost 2 bases and the J segment 6 bases; nucleotides outside the gene matches: 8. The CDR3 is made up of 15 amino acids. In DNA form, the CDR3 reads TGTGCCAGCAGTTACGATCCGCGACAGGGGAAGACCCAGTACTTC. Its protein product is CASSYDPRQGKTQYF.

This sequence joins TRBV7-9 and TRBJ2-3; 11 nucleotides align to TRBD2. V lost 2 bases and J lost 1; bases outside the gene matches: 8. The germline gives CDR1 SEHNR, CDR2 FQNEAQ (reference sequence). There are 18 residues in the CDR3. Written as DNA, the CDR3 is TGTGCCAGCAGCTTACCCCCCCGACTAGCGGGACGCACAGATACGCAGTATTTT. This sequence encodes CASSLPPRLAGRTDTQYF.

This chain uses TRBV5-1 with TRBJ2-7; 8 positions match TRBD1. Trimming cost V 1 base and J 1 base; bases outside gene matches: 10. The germline V gene has CDR1 SGHRS and CDR2 YFSETQ. The CDR3 sequence is 17 residues long. In nucleotides, the CDR3 is TGCGCCAGCAGCTTGTTAGGACAGGGAATAAGGTCCTACGAGCAGTACTTC. Protein sequence: CASSLLGQGIRSYEQYF.

In its sample, this clonotype was seen once. The V and J genes are TRBV20-1 and TRBJ2-1; 7 positions match TRBD1. Germline trimming cut 0 bases from V and 4 bases from J; bases unmatched to any gene: 3. Germline values: CDR1 DFQATT, CDR2 SNEGSKA (reference sequence). The CDR3 extends over 14 amino acids. The CDR3, as DNA: TGCAGTGCTAGAGACGGGACAGCTTACAATGAGCAGTTCTTC. Translated, it gives CSARDGTAYNEQFF.

The CDR3 is CASSPWTASSYEQYF. The CDR3 DNA sequence: TGTGCCAGCAGCCCTTGGACGGCGAGCTCCTACGAGCAGTACTTC. The chain recombines TRBV7-2 with TRBJ2-7; D remains ambiguous. Trimming left V 5 bases short and J 0 bases short, with 14 bases between. The germline V gene has CDR1 SGHTA and CDR2 FQGNSA. The CDR3 contains 15 residues. The variable domain in full, completed from reference TRBV7-2 and TRBJ2-7, reads GAGVSQSPSNKVTEKGKDVELRCDPISGHTALYWYRQSLGQGLEFLIYFQGNSAPDKSGLPSDRFSAERTGGSVSTLTIQRTQQEDSAVYLCASSPWTASSYEQYFGPGTRLTVT.

This chain connects TRBV9 to TRBJ2-7, with 9 bases that match TRBD1. CDR1 is SGDLS and CDR2 is YYNGEE in the germline V gene. V was clipped by 0 bases and J by 7 bases; unmatched bases: 5. The CDR3 is 14 residues long. For the CDR3, the DNA is TGTGCCAGCAGCGTAGGGACAGGGGACTTGGAGCAGTACTTC. Translated: CASSVGTGDLEQYF.

The CDR3 DNA reads as TGTGCCAGCAGCTCAACCTACAGGGGGTACACTGAAGCTTTCTTT. Protein sequence: CASSSTYRGYTEAFF. The chain joins TRBV7-2 to TRBJ1-1; 8 bases are shared with TRBD1. CDR3 size: 15 residues. V was pared by 4 bases and J by 3 bases, with 7 bases of the junction left unmatched. Germline CDR1 reads SGHTA; CDR2 reads FQGNSA.

The chain uses TRBV7-2 and TRBJ2-3; the D is unclear. CDR1 is SGHTA and CDR2 is FQGNSA in the germline V gene. The CDR3 is 11 amino acids. Trimming cost V 3 bases and J 2 bases, with 0 bases left between them. DNA for the CDR3: TGTGCCAGCAGCTTCACAGATACGCAGTATTTT. Its translation is CASSFTDTQYF.

This sequence joins TRBV7-2 and TRBJ2-5; D remains unclear. Germline CDR1 SGHTA, CDR2 FQGNSA. Trimming shortened V by 1 base and J by 5 bases, and 11 bases separated the two germline ends. The length of the CDR3 is 14 residues. CDR3 region: CASSLGGKTETQYF. In DNA form, the CDR3 reads TGTGCCAGCAGCTTAGGTGGGAAGACTGAGACCCAGTACTTC.

V is TRBV27 and J is TRBJ2-3; the D gene could be TRBD1 or TRBD2 (5 bases each). The germline V gene has CDR1 MNHEY and CDR2 SMNVEV (reference sequence). V lost 5 bases and J 6 bases, leaving 15 bases between the germline ends. CDR3 length: 14 amino acids. The CDR3 sequence: CASSTLQEGDTQYF. CDR3 sequence (DNA): TGTGCCAGCAGTACTCTCCAAGAGGGGGATACGCAGTATTTT.

The V gene is TRBV7-8, the J gene TRBJ2-1, with 7 bases fitting TRBD1. Trimming removed 5 bases from V and 3 bases from J; junction bases left unmatched: 7. The CDR3 consists of 15 residues. Germline V gene lookup returns CDR1 SGHVS and CDR2 FQNEAQ. CDR3 residues: CASSLPGTVYNEQFF. The CDR3 DNA sequence: TGTGCCAGCAGCCTCCCCGGGACAGTCTACAATGAGCAGTTCTTC. Using reference TRBV7-8 and TRBJ2-1 for the parts outside the CDR3, the full variable domain is GAGVSQSPRYKVAKRGQDVALRCDPISGHVSLFWYQQALGQGPEFLTYFQNEAQLDKSGLPSDRFFAERPEGSVSTLKIQRTQQEDSAVYLCASSLPGTVYNEQFFGPGTRLTVL.

This sequence joins TRBV20-1 and TRBJ2-7, with 8 bases fitting TRBD2. CDR3 size: 12 residues. J lost 0 bases, V lost 7 bases, and 2 bases had no gene match. From germline, CDR1 is DFQATT and CDR2 SNEGSKA (reference sequence). The CDR3 protein is CSVSGASYEQYF. As DNA, the CDR3 is TGCAGTGTTAGCGGGGCCTCCTACGAGCAGTACTTC.

Only one count was recorded for this clonotype. The gene calls are TRBV4-2 and TRBJ1-3; the D is unclear. Germline V gene lookup returns CDR1 LGHNA and CDR2 YNFKEQ. Trimming pared 0 bases from V and 3 bases from J, leaving 9 bases between. This CDR3 comprises 15 residues. This CDR3 is CASSQDESDGNTIYF. In DNA, the CDR3 is TGTGCCAGCAGCCAAGATGAGAGCGATGGAAACACCATATATTTT.

The chain carries TRBV2 and TRBJ1-5; D remains unclear. CDR1 is SNHLY, CDR2 FYNNEI, per germline. This CDR3 has 19 residues. V was shortened by 4 bases and J by 0 bases, with 22 bases between the two germline ends. The chain's CDR3 is CASSGARGSPNNSNQPQHF. CDR3 DNA sequence: TGTGCCAGCAGTGGGGCTCGGGGATCACCAAACAATAGCAATCAGCCCCAGCATTTT.

The chain has TRBV18 and TRBJ2-3, with TRBD2 matching over 8 bases. The CDR3 runs 15 residues. CDR1 is KGHSH, CDR2 LQKENI, per germline. Trimming removed 3 bases from V and 4 bases from J; junction bases left unmatched: 6. CDR3 loop: CASSPSSGGPDTQYF. The CDR3 bases are TGTGCCAGCTCACCGAGCAGCGGGGGTCCAGATACGCAGTATTTT.

CDR3 sequence: CASSLALQGTVWTQYF. CDR3 nucleotides: TGTGCCAGCAGCTTAGCGCTACAGGGAACCGTTTGGACCCAGTACTTC. The V call is TRBV7-2, the J call TRBJ2-5; D may be TRBD1 (6 bases). The germline CDR1 and CDR2 sequences are SGHTA and FQGNSA. Trimming removed 0 bases from V and 7 bases from J, with 18 bases in between. There are 16 residues in the CDR3.

The J gene is TRBJ1-2, the V gene TRBV20-1; unclear D gene. This CDR3 region has 12 residues. CDR1 and CDR2 from the germline V gene are DFQATT and SNEGSKA (reference sequence). The V gene lost 3 bases and the J gene lost 4 bases, with 9 bases spanning the gap. CDR3 in DNA: TGCAGTGCTAGCATGGACCTCTATGGCTACACCTTC. This gives the protein CSASMDLYGYTF.

The table lists this clonotype with a count of one. The chain combines TRBV12-3 or TRBV12-4 with TRBJ1-6, with D perhaps matching TRBD1 (6 bases). Trimming pared 2 bases from V and 13 bases from J, leaving 18 bases between. The CDR3 sequence is 15 residues long. This chain's CDR3 is CASSLSSGAVNPLHF. In DNA, the CDR3 is TGTGCCAGCAGTTTAAGTTCGGGGGCGGTAAACCCCCTCCACTTT.

This clonotype was observed a handful of times. The gene calls are TRBV28 and TRBJ1-2; D not resolved. The V and J ends lost 5 bases and 5 bases respectively, with 6 bases between them. The CDR3 is 11 amino acids. Per the germline V gene, CDR1 is MDHEN and CDR2 is SYDVKM. CDR3 sequence: CASSVDYGYTF. The CDR3, as DNA: TGTGCCAGCAGTGTTGATTATGGCTACACCTTC.

This chain links TRBV2 with TRBJ1-6, with D unresolved. This CDR3 is 12 amino acids long. V dropped 6 bases and J dropped 7 bases, with 7 bases sitting between them. CDR1 is SNHLY, CDR2 FYNNEI, per germline. The CDR3 protein is CASRSTNSPLHF. The CDR3 region has the DNA TGTGCCAGCAGATCAACCAATTCACCCCTCCACTTT.